The entry below gives a single T cell receptor (beta chain) sequence along with its context. Its antigen is not known. The sample comes from a study of PD-1 blockade in classical Hodgkin lymphoma. Whole-study findings and limits: Baseline TCR diversity was reportedly lower in newly diagnosed patients than in healthy donors. It was reported as lower still in relapsed/refractory patients.

Documented time point: cycle 4 day 1 (C4D1), after five to seven weeks of nivolumab. Every patient had relapsed following autologous stem cell transplantation, and cohorts differed in brentuximab vedotin exposure. The authors purified CD4+ T cells from thawed PBMCs by magnetic negative selection. Measured with immunoSEQ multiplex PCR; TCRdb has only the in-frame clones, and not every one. The sample includes around 28,000 clones, 84% seen only once; the top ten take under 1%. The source material was CD4+ T cells from blood, sampled before the fourth cycle of nivolumab. This clonotype was sampled from a human donor with classical Hodgkin lymphoma.

The DNA for the CDR3 is TGCGCCAGCAGCTTTCAATTTGAAAAACTGTTTTTT. Amino acids: CASSFQFEKLFF. The rearrangement links TRBV5-1 to TRBJ1-4; no clear D gene. CDR1 SGHRS and CDR2 YFSETQ come from the germline V gene. The CDR3 consists of 12 residues. The ends were cut back, 2 bases at V and 7 bases at J, with 6 bases in the middle.